Shown below are 14 T cell receptor beta chains from a single sample sequenced in a study of vaccination and CD4 T cells after COVID-19 (dated by TCRdb to between 2021 and 2024). For these receptors, no antigen is known. The method was PCR. The listed sequencing device is Illumina iSeq 100. DNA from cultured CD4+ T cells underwent TCR sequencing with the Oncomine TCR Beta short-read assay at the Johns Hopkins FTIC core. TCRdb passed the public sequencing reads through fastp at Q25 and MiXCR, retaining productive beta sequences. Rows are unified per CDR3 protein, each entry keeping the most common DNA and genes. The table for this sample lists more than 13,000 distinct CDR3 sequences; under 55% of them were counted only once. The ten biggest clones cover around 8.4% of the sample. The sample's treatment or condition, from its label and the paper: approximately 9-day PBMC culture with coronavirus spike peptide pools or control peptides (ViraFEST assay).

The material was CD4+ T cells from blood, cultured in vitro, obtained before SARS-CoV-2 vaccination. The receptors were sampled from a human donor who had recovered from COVID-19.

This chain connects TRBV15 to TRBJ2-2; 7 positions match TRBD1. The junction had 5 bases not matched to a gene; V was cut back by 1 base and J by 3 bases. In germline, CDR1 is LNHNV, CDR2 YYDKDF (reference sequence). CDR3 length: 16 amino acids. This CDR3 is CATSRGTGAHTGELFF. The DNA for the CDR3 is TGTGCCACCAGCAGAGGAACAGGGGCGCACACCGGGGAGCTGTTTTTT.

The chain has TRBV10-3 and TRBJ2-6, with D tentatively TRBD1 or TRBD2 (6 bases each). CDR1 ENHRY and CDR2 SYGVKD come from the germline V gene. The CDR3 loop spans 16 amino acids. V lost 0 bases and J 2 bases, leaving 8 bases between the germline ends. The CDR3 spells CAISESRGAGANVLTF. The CDR3 coding sequence is TGTGCCATCAGTGAGTCGAGGGGGGCTGGGGCCAACGTCCTGACTTTC.

The chain links TRBV11-2 to TRBJ2-7; TRBD2 matches 10 bases. Per the germline V gene, CDR1 is SGHAT and CDR2 is FQNNGV. With 5 bases clipped from V and 3 bases from J, the junction kept 7 bases outside the gene matches. This CDR3 spans 15 amino acids. Here the CDR3 DNA reads TGTGCCAGCAGCACCGGGACTAGCGAAATCTACGAGCAGTACTTC. Translated, it gives CASSTGTSEIYEQYF.

This clonotype has only a few counts. In nucleotides, the CDR3 is TGTGCCAGCAGTTTGTACGGGGGCGTCTCCTACAATGAGCAGTTCTTC. The encoded protein is CASSLYGGVSYNEQFF. This chain uses TRBV27 with TRBJ2-1; D could derive from TRBD1 or TRBD2 (6 bases each). The V gene's germline CDR1 is MNHEY and CDR2 SMNVEV (reference sequence). This CDR3 is built from 16 residues. Trimming took off 3 bases at V and 0 bases at J, with 12 bases between the two ends.

This chain connects TRBV20-1 to TRBJ2-7; 11 bases fit TRBD1. The CDR3 consists of 14 residues. Germline lookup yields CDR1 DFQATT and CDR2 SNEGSKA (reference sequence). Germline trimming cut 4 bases from V and 4 bases from J; bases unmatched to any gene: 6. The CDR3 loop reads CSAKGGTGGYEQYF. The DNA for the CDR3 is TGCAGTGCTAAGGGAGGGACAGGGGGGTACGAGCAGTACTTC.

The chain is built from TRBV11-3 and TRBJ2-5, with 8 bases matching TRBD2. The CDR3 consists of 15 residues. In germline, CDR1 is SGHNT, CDR2 YENEEA. J lost 2 bases, V lost 5 bases, and 7 bases had no gene match. The CDR3 sequence is CASSPPGRAQETQYF. The CDR3 DNA sequence: TGTGCCAGCAGCCCCCCCGGGAGGGCTCAAGAGACCCAGTACTTC. The full variable domain, rest sourced from reference TRBV11-3 and TRBJ2-5, is EAGVVQSPRYKIIEKKQPVAFWCNPISGHNTLYWYLQNLGQGPELLIRYENEEAVDDSQLPKDRFSAERLKGVDSTLKIQPAELGDSAVYLCASSPPGRAQETQYFGPGTRLLVL.

This clonotype was counted a few times. For the CDR3, the DNA is TGTGCCAGCAGCTTTTTCTCGGGGACTAGCGGGAGTAATGAGCAGTTCTTC. Protein: CASSFFSGTSGSNEQFF. The chain joins TRBV7-2 to TRBJ2-1, with 14 bases identical to TRBD2. The CDR3 totals 17 residues. V trimming: 3 bases; J trimming: 7 bases; junction bases outside the gene matches: 8. Germline V gene data show CDR1 as SGHTA and CDR2 as FQGNSA.

The genes are TRBV7-2 and TRBJ1-2, with 7 bases matching TRBD1. After removal of 5 bases from V and 7 bases from J, the junction contained 7 bases not matched to a gene. This CDR3 is 13 amino acids long. Germline V gene data show CDR1 as SGHTA and CDR2 as FQGNSA. CDR3 nucleotides: TGTGCCAGCAGCCCACAGACAGGGTCTGGCTACACCTTC. Its translation is CASSPQTGSGYTF.

The chain combines TRBV7-6 with TRBJ1-6; the D is unclear. The CDR3 runs 13 residues. Trimming pared 5 bases from V and 3 bases from J, leaving 5 bases between. Germline V lookup: CDR1 SGHVS, CDR2 FNYEAQ. The CDR3 DNA reads as TGTGCCAGCAGCCCGAACTATAATTCACCCCTCCACTTT. This gives the protein CASSPNYNSPLHF.

This clonotype qualifies as medium-sized. The V call is TRBV20-1, the J call TRBJ2-7; D remains unclear. Per germline, CDR1 DFQATT and CDR2 SNEGSKA (reference sequence). V was pared by 5 bases and J by 2 bases, with 16 bases between. The CDR3 has 14 amino acids. The CDR3 DNA follows: TGCAGTGCTCTCCACTACCTTGGTCCCTACGAGCAGTACTTC. Translating it yields CSALHYLGPYEQYF.

For the CDR3, the DNA is TGTGCCAGTAGCCCGACGGGGGGGTACCCTGAGCAGTTCTTC. Translation: CASSPTGGYPEQFF. The J gene is TRBJ2-1, the V gene TRBV19; 8 bases line up with TRBD2. The CDR3 sequence is 14 residues long. Germline V lookup: CDR1 LNHDA, CDR2 SQIVND (reference sequence). J was trimmed by 9 bases and V by 6 bases; bases with no gene match: 10.

The chain employs TRBV20-1 and TRBJ1-1, with TRBD1 identical over 8 bases. V was pared by 6 bases and J by 6 bases, with 9 bases of the junction left unmatched. The germline V gene encodes CDR1 DFQATT and CDR2 SNEGSKA (reference sequence). This CDR3 is built from 13 residues. CDR3 coding DNA: TGCAGTGCCATCGACAGGGGTTTCTCTGAAGCTTTCTTT. As protein: CSAIDRGFSEAFF.

The rearrangement links TRBV11-2 to TRBJ1-1, with TRBD1 matching 10 bases. With V trimmed by 5 bases and J by 3 bases, 6 bases remained unmatched. Germline CDR1 and CDR2: SGHAT and FQNNGV. This CDR3 comprises 15 residues. Written as DNA, the CDR3 is TGTGCCAGCAGCACCCGGACAGGGGGTGACACTGAAGCTTTCTTT. This encodes CASSTRTGGDTEAFF.

This chain joins TRBV5-1 and TRBJ2-1; D perhaps matches TRBD2 (5 bases). The V end was cut by 1 base, the J end by 5 bases, with 10 bases between. CDR1 is SGHRS, CDR2 YFSETQ, per germline. The CDR3 loop spans 14 amino acids. CDR3 sequence: CASSLSGFHNEQFF. The CDR3 DNA sequence: TGCGCCAGCAGCTTGTCGGGGTTCCACAATGAGCAGTTCTTC. The variable domain in full, completed from reference TRBV5-1 and TRBJ2-1, reads KAGVTQTPRYLIKTRGQQVTLSCSPISGHRSVSWYQQTPGQGLQFLFEYFSETQRNKGNFPGRFSGRQFSNSRSEMNVSTLELGDSALYLCASSLSGFHNEQFFGPGTRLTVL.